This T cell receptor (beta chain) derives from a study of blood T cell repertoires in COVID-19. Trimming took off 3 bases at V and 2 bases at J, with 11 bases between the two ends. The CDR3 runs 14 residues. CDR1 is KGHSH, CDR2 LQKENI, per germline. Assay used: immunoSEQ multiplex PCR; TCRdb lists only in-frame clones, some missing. This sample has some 300,000 clones; around 90% occur once, and the top ten carry roughly 4.3%. Residents of about two dozen US areas, aged about 18 to 95 years, made up the participants. This TCR came from a woman between 18 and 30 years old with acute COVID-19. The J gene is TRBJ2-7, the V gene TRBV18; perhaps TRBD1 as D (5 bases). Sequenced material: PBMCs or T cells enriched from blood (not recorded which). The CDR3 DNA reads as TGTGCCAGCTCACCTACATCAGGGACCTACGAGCAGTACTTC. Its protein is CASSPTSGTYEQYF.